Below, 9 T cell receptor beta chains from the same sample are listed, as sequenced in a study of a mutant IDH1 vaccine in newly diagnosed glioma. The method was immunoSEQ multiplex PCR; TCRdb's version includes in-frame clones alone and lacks a portion of them. There are 110,000 or so clones in the sample; roughly nine tenths occur only once, and 0.6% to 0.7% lies in the top ten. Specified time point: week 11, during vaccination. Topical imiquimod accompanied each vaccine dose, which consisted of 300 ug of mutant IDH1 20-mer peptide. Their cognate antigens are unknown. The source material was PBMCs, sampled from a glioma patient whose treatment included an IDH1 peptide vaccine. The receptors come from a woman aged 50 to 60 with glioma.

The chain combines TRBV9 with TRBJ2-7; 9 bases fit TRBD2. With V trimmed by 4 bases and J by 9 bases, 11 bases remained unmatched. Germline V lookup: CDR1 SGDLS, CDR2 YYNGEE. The CDR3 totals 14 residues. The CDR3 here is CASSPAVTSGWQYF. The CDR3 nucleotides read TGTGCCAGCAGCCCCGCTGTTACTAGCGGGTGGCAGTACTTC.

The chain employs TRBV5-4 and TRBJ2-7; 13 nucleotides match TRBD2. V shed 4 bases and J 2 bases; nucleotides not matched to a gene: 6. The CDR3 loop spans 16 amino acids. Germline assignment: CDR1 SGHNT and CDR2 YYREEE (reference sequence). CDR3 region: CASSAGTSGITYEQYF. In DNA form, the CDR3 reads TGTGCCAGCAGCGCCGGGACTAGCGGGATAACCTACGAGCAGTACTTC.

This chain links TRBV28 with TRBJ2-3; possible D gene TRBD1, 6 bases. CDR3 length: 15 amino acids. Germline V gene sequence: CDR1 MDHEN, CDR2 SYDVKM. V was clipped by 1 base and J by 3 bases, with 11 bases between them. CDR3 loop: CASSLLGAMTDTQYF. CDR3 in DNA: TGTGCCAGCAGTTTATTGGGGGCGATGACAGATACGCAGTATTTT.

This chain uses TRBV15 with TRBJ2-1; D may correspond to TRBD1 or TRBD2 (5 bases each). Trimming removed 0 bases from V and 9 bases from J, with 12 bases in between. The CDR3 is 14 residues long. Germline V gene sequence: CDR1 LNHNV, CDR2 YYDKDF (reference sequence). The CDR3 sequence: CATSRDLRGCEQFF. Here the CDR3 DNA reads TGTGCCACCAGCAGAGATTTGAGGGGATGTGAGCAGTTCTTC.

CDR3 coding DNA: TGTGCCAGCAGTTTCGGCAGGGATTCTTCCTACGAGCAGTACTTC. Translating it yields CASSFGRDSSYEQYF. The rearrangement links TRBV27 to TRBJ2-7, with D tentatively TRBD1 (5 bases). With 3 bases removed from V and 1 base from J, the gap between germline ends came to 13 bases. The CDR3 is 15 residues long. The V gene's germline CDR1 is MNHEY and CDR2 SMNVEV (reference sequence).

The gene calls are TRBV19 and TRBJ2-2, with unresolved D. The germline V gene has CDR1 LNHDA and CDR2 SQIVND (reference sequence). CDR3 length: 11 residues. The V gene lost 6 bases and the J gene lost 5 bases, with 4 bases spanning the gap. In DNA, the CDR3 is TGTGCCAGTAGCTTAACCGGGGAGCTGTTTTTT. Translation: CASSLTGELFF. The full variable domain, in which reference TRBV19 and TRBJ2-2 provide the parts outside the CDR3, is DGGITQSPKYLFRKEGQNVTLSCEQNLNHDAMYWYRQDPGQGLRLIYYSQIVNDFQKGDIAEGYSVSREKKESFPLTVTSAQKNPTAFYLCASSLTGELFFGEGSRLTVL.

V and J are TRBV5-6 and TRBJ2-6; D is ambiguous. The germline gives CDR1 SGHDT, CDR2 YYEEEE. Trimming took off 4 bases at V and 2 bases at J, with 13 bases between the two ends. This CDR3 has 16 amino acids. CDR3 region: CASSPLVVTGANVLTF. In DNA form, the CDR3 reads TGTGCCAGCAGCCCTCTGGTAGTCACTGGGGCCAACGTCCTGACTTTC.

CDR3 residues: CASSLGFYNEQFF. DNA for the CDR3: TGCGCCAGCAGCTTGGGGTTTTACAATGAGCAGTTCTTC. The genes are TRBV5-1 and TRBJ2-1; D remains unclear. Germline CDR1 is SGHRS and CDR2 is YFSETQ. V was cut by 0 bases and J by 4 bases, with 5 bases left in between. There are 13 residues in the CDR3. Using reference TRBV5-1 and TRBJ2-1 for the parts outside the CDR3, the full variable domain is KAGVTQTPRYLIKTRGQQVTLSCSPISGHRSVSWYQQTPGQGLQFLFEYFSETQRNKGNFPGRFSGRQFSNSRSEMNVSTLELGDSALYLCASSLGFYNEQFFGPGTRLTVL.

The chain employs TRBV28 and TRBJ1-2; possibly TRBD1 for D (5 bases). The CDR3 has 13 amino acids. The germline V gene encodes CDR1 MDHEN and CDR2 SYDVKM. V dropped 7 bases and J dropped 4 bases, with 13 bases sitting between them. The CDR3 here is CASTGRISYGYTF. The CDR3 DNA sequence: TGTGCCAGCACGGGACGGATATCCTATGGCTACACCTTC.